The clone carrying this T cell receptor (beta chain) has more than one count but fewer than ten. This sample is drawn from a study of beta chain features in type 1 diabetes. TCRB transcripts that were expressed got sequenced, as all of the isolated RNA had been reverse transcribed. Assay used: immunoSEQ multiplex PCR; TCRdb lists only in-frame clones, some missing. The sample consists of 850,000 to 900,000 clones, roughly 16% of them appearing once. This CDR3 contains 16 residues. The ends were cut back, 4 bases at V and 7 bases at J, with 20 bases in the middle. The germline V gene has CDR1 SGHNT and CDR2 YYREEE (reference sequence). One heparinised draw, averaging about 116 mL, was taken per donor.

What was sequenced was naive CD4+ T cells from blood. This receptor was obtained from a woman aged 18-29 years in good health. The chain has TRBV5-4 and TRBJ1-4; D is undetermined. CDR3 protein: CASSRVGSGFGEKLFF. Written as DNA, the CDR3 is TGTGCCAGCAGCCGCGTGGGGTCCGGGTTCGGTGAAAAACTGTTTTTT.